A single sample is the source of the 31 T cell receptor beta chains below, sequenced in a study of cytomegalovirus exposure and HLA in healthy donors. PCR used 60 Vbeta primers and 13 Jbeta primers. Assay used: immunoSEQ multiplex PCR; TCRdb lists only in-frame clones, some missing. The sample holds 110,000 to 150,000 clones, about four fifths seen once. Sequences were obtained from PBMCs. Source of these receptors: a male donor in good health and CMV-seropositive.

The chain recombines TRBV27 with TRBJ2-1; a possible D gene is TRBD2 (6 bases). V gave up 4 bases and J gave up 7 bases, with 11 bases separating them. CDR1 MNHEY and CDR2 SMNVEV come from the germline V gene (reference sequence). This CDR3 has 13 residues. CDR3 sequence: CASSSMGGNEQFF. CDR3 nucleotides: TGTGCCAGCAGTTCCATGGGGGGAAATGAGCAGTTCTTC.

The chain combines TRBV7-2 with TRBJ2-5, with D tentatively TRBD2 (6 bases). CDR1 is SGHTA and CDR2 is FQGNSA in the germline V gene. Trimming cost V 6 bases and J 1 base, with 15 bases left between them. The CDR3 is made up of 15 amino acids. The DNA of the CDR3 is TGTGCCAGCAGTCTATCGGGAGTCGGCCAAGAGACCCAGTACTTC. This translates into CASSLSGVGQETQYF.

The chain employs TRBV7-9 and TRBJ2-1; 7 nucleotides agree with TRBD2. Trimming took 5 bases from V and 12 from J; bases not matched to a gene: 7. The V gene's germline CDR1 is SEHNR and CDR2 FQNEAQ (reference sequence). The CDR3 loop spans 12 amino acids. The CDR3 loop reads CASSDSSGPQFF. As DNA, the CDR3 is TGTGCCAGCAGCGACTCTAGCGGCCCGCAGTTCTTC.

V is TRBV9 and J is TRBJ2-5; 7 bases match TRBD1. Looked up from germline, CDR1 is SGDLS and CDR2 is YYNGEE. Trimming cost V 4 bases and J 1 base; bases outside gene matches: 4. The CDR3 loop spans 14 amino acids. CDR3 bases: TGTGCCAGCAGCTTCGGGACAGCCCAAGAGACCCAGTACTTC. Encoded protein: CASSFGTAQETQYF.

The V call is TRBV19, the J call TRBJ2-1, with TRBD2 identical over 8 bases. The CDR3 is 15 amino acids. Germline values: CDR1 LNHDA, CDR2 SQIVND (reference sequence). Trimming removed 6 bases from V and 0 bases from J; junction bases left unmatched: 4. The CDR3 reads CASRPLAASYNEQFF. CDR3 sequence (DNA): TGTGCCAGTAGGCCACTAGCGGCCTCCTACAATGAGCAGTTCTTC.

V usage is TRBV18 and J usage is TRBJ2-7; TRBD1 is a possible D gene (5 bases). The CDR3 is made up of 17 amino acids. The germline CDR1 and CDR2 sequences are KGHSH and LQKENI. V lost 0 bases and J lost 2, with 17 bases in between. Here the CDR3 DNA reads TGTGCCAGCTCACCACCGGTGGGCAGGGATAAGGCCTACGAGCAGTACTTC. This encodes CASSPPVGRDKAYEQYF.

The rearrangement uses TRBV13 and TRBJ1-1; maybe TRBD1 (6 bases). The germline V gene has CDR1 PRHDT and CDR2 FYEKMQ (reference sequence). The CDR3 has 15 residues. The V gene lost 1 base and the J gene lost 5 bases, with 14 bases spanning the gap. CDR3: CASSLEGEGETEAFF. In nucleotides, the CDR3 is TGTGCCAGCAGCTTAGAGGGGGAAGGGGAAACTGAAGCTTTCTTT.

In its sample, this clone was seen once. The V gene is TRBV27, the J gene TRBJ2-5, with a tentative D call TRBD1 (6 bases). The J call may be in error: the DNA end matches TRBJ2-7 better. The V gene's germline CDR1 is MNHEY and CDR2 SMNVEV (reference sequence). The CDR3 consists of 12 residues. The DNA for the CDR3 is TGTGCCACTACCGCGGTAGGGGGCGAGCAGTACTTC. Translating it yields CATTAVGGEQYF.

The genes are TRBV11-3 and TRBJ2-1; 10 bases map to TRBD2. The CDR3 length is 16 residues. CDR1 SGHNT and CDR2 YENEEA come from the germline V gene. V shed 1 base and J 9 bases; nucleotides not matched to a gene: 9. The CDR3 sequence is CASSLASSGSSGEQFF. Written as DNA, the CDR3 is TGTGCCAGCAGCTTAGCTTCTAGCGGGAGTTCGGGTGAGCAGTTCTTC.

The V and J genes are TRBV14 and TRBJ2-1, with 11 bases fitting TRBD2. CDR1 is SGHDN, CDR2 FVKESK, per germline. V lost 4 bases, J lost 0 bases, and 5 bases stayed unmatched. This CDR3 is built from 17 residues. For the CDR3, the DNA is TGTGCCAGCAGCCCTAGCGGGGGGATAAGCTCCTACAATGAGCAGTTCTTC. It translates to CASSPSGGISSYNEQFF.

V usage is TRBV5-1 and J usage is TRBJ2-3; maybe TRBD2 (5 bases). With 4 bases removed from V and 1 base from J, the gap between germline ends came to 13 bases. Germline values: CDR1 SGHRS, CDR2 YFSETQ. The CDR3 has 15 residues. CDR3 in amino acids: CASSPVDGGTDTQYF. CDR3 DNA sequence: TGCGCCAGCAGCCCAGTCGACGGGGGCACAGATACGCAGTATTTT.

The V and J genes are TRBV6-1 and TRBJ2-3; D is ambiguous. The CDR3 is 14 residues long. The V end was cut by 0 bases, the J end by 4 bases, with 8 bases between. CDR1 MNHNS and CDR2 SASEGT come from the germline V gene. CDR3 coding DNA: TGTGCCAGCAGTGAAGCGGGCCGTCCAGATACGCAGTATTTT. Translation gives CASSEAGRPDTQYF.

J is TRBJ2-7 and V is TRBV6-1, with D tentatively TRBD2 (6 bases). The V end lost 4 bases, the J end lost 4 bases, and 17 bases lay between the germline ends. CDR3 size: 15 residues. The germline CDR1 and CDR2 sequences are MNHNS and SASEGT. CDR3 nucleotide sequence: TGTGCCAGCAGTGGTTTGAAAAAGGGGAGGTACGAGCAGTACTTC. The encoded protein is CASSGLKKGRYEQYF.

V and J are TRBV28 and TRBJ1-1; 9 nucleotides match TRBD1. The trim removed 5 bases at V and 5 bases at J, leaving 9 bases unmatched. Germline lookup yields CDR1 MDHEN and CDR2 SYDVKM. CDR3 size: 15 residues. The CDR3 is CASSNRDRDGTEAFF. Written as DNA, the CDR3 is TGTGCCAGCAGTAACCGGGACAGGGATGGGACTGAAGCTTTCTTT.

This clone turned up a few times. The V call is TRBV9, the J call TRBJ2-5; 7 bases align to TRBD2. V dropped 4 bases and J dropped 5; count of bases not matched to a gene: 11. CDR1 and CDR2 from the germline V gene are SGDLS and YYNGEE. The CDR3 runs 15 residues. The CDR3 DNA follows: TGTGCCAGCAGCCTAGGCGGGGGAGATGGGGAGACCCAGTACTTC. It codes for CASSLGGGDGETQYF. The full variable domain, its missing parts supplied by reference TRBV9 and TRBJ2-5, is DSGVTQTPKHLITATGQRVTLRCSPRSGDLSVYWYQQSLDQGLQFLIQYYNGEERAKGNILERFSAQQFPDLHSELNLSSLELGDSALYFCASSLGGGDGETQYFGPGTRLLVL.

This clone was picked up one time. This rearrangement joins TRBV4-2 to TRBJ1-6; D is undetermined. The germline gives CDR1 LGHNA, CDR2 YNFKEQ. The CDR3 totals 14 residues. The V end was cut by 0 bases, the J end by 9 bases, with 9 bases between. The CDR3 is CASSQEAIGSPLHF. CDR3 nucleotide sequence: TGTGCCAGCAGCCAAGAAGCCATCGGTTCACCCCTCCACTTT.

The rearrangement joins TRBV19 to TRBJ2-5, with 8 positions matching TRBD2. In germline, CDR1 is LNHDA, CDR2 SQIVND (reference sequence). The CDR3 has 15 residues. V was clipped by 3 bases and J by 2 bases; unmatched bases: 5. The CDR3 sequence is CASSILGGGQETQYF. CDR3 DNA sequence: TGTGCCAGTAGTATTCTCGGCGGGGGGCAAGAGACCCAGTACTTC.

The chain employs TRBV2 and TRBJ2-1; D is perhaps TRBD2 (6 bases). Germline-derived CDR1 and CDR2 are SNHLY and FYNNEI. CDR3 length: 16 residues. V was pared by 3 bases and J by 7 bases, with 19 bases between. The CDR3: CASSDDPGRDWNEQFF. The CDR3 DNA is TGTGCCAGCAGTGACGATCCGGGAAGGGACTGGAATGAGCAGTTCTTC.

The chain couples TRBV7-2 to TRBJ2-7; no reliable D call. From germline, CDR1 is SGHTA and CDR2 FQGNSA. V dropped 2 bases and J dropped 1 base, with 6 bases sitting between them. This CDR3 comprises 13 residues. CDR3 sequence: CASSLKESYEQYF. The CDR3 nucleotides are TGTGCCAGCAGCTTAAAAGAGTCCTACGAGCAGTACTTC.

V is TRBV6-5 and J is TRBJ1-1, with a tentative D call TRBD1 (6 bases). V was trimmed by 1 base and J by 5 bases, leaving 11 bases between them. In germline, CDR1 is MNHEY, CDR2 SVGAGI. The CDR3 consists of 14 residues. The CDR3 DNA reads TGTGCCAGCAGTTACTACAGGGATGTAACTGAAGCTTTCTTT. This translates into CASSYYRDVTEAFF.

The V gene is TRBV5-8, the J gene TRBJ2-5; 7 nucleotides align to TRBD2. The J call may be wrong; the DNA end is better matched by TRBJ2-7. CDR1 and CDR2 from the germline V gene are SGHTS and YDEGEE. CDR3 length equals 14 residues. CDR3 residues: CASSLIGGSYEQYF. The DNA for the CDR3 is TGTGCCAGCAGCTTGATCGGGGGGTCCTACGAGCAGTACTTC.

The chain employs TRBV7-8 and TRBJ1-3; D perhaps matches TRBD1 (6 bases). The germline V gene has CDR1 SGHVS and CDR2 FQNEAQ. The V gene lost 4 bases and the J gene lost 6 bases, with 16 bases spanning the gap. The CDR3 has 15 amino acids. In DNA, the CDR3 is TGTGCCAGCAGCTCCGGCAGGGGCCCCCTAAACACCATATATTTT. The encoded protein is CASSSGRGPLNTIYF.

The CDR3 DNA sequence: TGTGCCAGCTCACCAGAAGACAGGGTGACTCTGGAGACCCAGTACTTC. Translation gives CASSPEDRVTLETQYF. The chain uses TRBV18 and TRBJ2-5, with 7 bases fitting TRBD1. V gave up 2 bases and J gave up 5 bases; unmatched junction bases: 11. The CDR3 is made up of 16 amino acids. Germline V gives CDR1 KGHSH, CDR2 LQKENI.

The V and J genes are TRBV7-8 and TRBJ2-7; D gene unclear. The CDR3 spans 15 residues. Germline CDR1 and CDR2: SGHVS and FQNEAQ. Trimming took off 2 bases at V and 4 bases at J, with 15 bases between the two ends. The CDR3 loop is CASSLREVEEYEQYF. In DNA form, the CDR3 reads TGTGCCAGCAGCTTACGAGAAGTAGAAGAGTACGAGCAGTACTTC.

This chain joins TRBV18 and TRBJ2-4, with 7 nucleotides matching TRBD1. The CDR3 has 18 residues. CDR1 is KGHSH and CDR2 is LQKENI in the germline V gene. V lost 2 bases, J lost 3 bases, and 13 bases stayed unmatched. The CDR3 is CASSPVQGDSSLKNIQYF. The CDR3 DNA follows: TGTGCCAGCTCACCAGTCCAAGGGGACAGCTCACTCAAAAACATTCAGTACTTC. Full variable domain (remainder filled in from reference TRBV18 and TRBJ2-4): NAGVMQNPRHLVRRRGQEARLRCSPMKGHSHVYWYRQLPEEGLKFMVYLQKENIIDESGMPKERFSAEFPKEGPSILRIQQVVRGDSAAYFCASSPVQGDSSLKNIQYFGAGTRLSVL.

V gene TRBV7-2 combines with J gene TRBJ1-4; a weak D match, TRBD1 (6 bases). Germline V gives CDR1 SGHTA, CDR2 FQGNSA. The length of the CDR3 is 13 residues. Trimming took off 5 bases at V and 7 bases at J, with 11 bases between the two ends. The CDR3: CASSPQGREKLFF. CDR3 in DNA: TGTGCCAGCAGCCCGCAGGGGCGTGAAAAACTGTTTTTT.

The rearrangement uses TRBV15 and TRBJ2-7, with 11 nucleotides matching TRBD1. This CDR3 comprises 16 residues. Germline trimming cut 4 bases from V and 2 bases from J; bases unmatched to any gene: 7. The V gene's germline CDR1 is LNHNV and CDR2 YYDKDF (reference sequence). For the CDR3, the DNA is TGTGCCACCAGCAACCCCGGACAGGGGGCAACCTACGAGCAGTACTTC. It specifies CATSNPGQGATYEQYF.

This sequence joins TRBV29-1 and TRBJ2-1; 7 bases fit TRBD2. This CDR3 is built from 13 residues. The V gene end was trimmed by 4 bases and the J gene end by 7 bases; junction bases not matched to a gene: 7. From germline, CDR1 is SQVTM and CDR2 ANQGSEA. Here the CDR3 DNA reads TGCAGCGTTGGACGCGGGAGCGGGAATGAGCAGTTCTTC. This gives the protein CSVGRGSGNEQFF.

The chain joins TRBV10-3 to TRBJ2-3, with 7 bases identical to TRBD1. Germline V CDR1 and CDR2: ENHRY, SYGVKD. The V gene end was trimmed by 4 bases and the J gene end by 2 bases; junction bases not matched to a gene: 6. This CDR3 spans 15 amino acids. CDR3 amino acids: CAISVGTAFTDTQYF. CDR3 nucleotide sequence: TGTGCCATCAGTGTCGGGACAGCTTTCACAGATACGCAGTATTTT.

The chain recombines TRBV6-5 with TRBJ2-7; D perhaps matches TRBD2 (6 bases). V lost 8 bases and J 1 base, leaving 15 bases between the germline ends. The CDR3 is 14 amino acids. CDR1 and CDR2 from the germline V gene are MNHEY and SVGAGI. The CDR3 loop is CASQTLGGSYEQYF. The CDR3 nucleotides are TGTGCCAGCCAAACACTGGGGGGTTCCTACGAGCAGTACTTC.

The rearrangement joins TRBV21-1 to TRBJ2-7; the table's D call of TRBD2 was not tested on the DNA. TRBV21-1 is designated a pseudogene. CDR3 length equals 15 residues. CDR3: CASRLGLAGDNEQYF. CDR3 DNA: TGTGCCAGCAGACTTGGACTAGCGGGAGACAACGAGCAGTACTTC.